This T cell receptor beta chain was found in a study of spatial heterogeneity in lung cancer. Study-level information: The study consistently detected more beta-chain than alpha-chain sequences. Points from the study as a whole: Blood contained ubiquitous expanded tumor TCRs more at resection than at follow-up.

Time point here: blood at routine non-recurrence follow-up after resection. Whole RNA came from tumor, nontumor lung or frozen PBMC and was sequenced without being sorted. TCRdb itself ran the 5' RACE reads through MiXCR, one entry per CDR3 protein. Among about 52,000 distinct CDR3 sequences listed, 7.4% were seen once. This clonotype was recorded at least ten times. Its antigen is as yet unknown. Sequencing was performed on PBMCs, taken at follow-up. The sequence was obtained from a female donor with early-stage non-small cell lung cancer.

The CDR3 sequence is CASSLGQSQPQHF. In DNA form, the CDR3 reads TGCGCCAGCAGCTTGGGACAAAGTCAGCCCCAGCATTTT. The genes are TRBV5-1 and TRBJ1-5; D is undetermined. Trimming stripped 0 bases from V and 6 bases from J, with 7 bases between. This CDR3 spans 13 amino acids. The germline V gene encodes CDR1 SGHRS and CDR2 YFSETQ.